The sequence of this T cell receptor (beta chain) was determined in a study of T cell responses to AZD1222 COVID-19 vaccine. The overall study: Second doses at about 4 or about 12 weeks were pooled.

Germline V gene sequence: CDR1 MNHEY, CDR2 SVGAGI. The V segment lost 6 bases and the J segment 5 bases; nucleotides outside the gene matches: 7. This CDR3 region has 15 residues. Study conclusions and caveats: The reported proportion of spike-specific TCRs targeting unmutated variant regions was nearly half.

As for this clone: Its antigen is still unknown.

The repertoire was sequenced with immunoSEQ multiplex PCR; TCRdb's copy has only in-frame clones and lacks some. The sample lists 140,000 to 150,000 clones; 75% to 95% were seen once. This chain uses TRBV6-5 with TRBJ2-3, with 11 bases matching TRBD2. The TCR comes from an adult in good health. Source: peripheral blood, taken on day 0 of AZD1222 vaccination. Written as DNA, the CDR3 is TGTGCCAGCAGGCTAGCGGGAGGAGGAATAGATACGCAGTATTTT. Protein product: CASRLAGGGIDTQYF.